Below, 17 T cell receptor beta chains from the same sample are listed, as sequenced in a study of shared clonotypes between healthy human individuals (TCRdb year 2020). The library came from the immunoSEQ multiplex PCR assay. Imported from immuneACCESS, the table was reduced by TCRdb to in-frame sequences with V and J called. These copies leave out some clones; in studies compared against another copy, an unresolved V gene accounts for under half, and the cause of the remainder is not known. The table for this sample lists roughly 1,100,000 clones; roughly 75% of them were counted only once. The ten largest clones capture approximately 1.5% of the sample. The specimen sequenced was memory CD4+ T cells sorted from blood. The sample's cell subset or site label, decoded: CD45RA-negative fraction. The receptors originated from a man aged 18 to 30 in good health.

This clone was seen just once. The chain employs TRBV7-9 and TRBJ2-1, with 8 nucleotides matching TRBD2. CDR3 length: 17 residues. The V and J ends lost 1 base and 1 base, in that order; junction bases with no gene match: 6. Germline-derived CDR1 and CDR2 are SEHNR and FQNEAQ (reference sequence). The CDR3 nucleotides are TGTGCCAGCAGCTTAGGATTCTCGGGAGGGTCCTACAATGAGCAGTTCTTC. It translates to CASSLGFSGGSYNEQFF.

The chain combines TRBV6-5 with TRBJ2-4; D is unresolved. V dropped 2 bases and J dropped 1 base, with 6 bases sitting between them. The CDR3 length is 14 residues. The germline V gene encodes CDR1 MNHEY and CDR2 SVGAGI. CDR3 DNA: TGTGCCAGCAGTTACGGGCGGGCCAAAAACATTCAGTACTTC. Translated, it gives CASSYGRAKNIQYF.

This sequence joins TRBV6-5 and TRBJ1-5; D gene unclear. V dropped 6 bases and J dropped 2 bases, with 11 bases sitting between them. Germline V gene sequence: CDR1 MNHEY, CDR2 SVGAGI. This CDR3 contains 14 residues. The DNA of the CDR3 is TGTGCCAGCAGCTTGAAGCGGGGCAATCAGCCCCAGCATTTT. Translated, it gives CASSLKRGNQPQHF.

V gene TRBV7-9 combines with J gene TRBJ2-4; D is unresolved. This CDR3 region has 12 residues. The V end lost 1 base, the J end lost 10 bases, and 8 bases lay between the germline ends. In germline, CDR1 is SEHNR, CDR2 FQNEAQ (reference sequence). The CDR3 region is CASSLGEAIQYF. The CDR3 DNA reads as TGTGCCAGCAGCTTAGGAGAGGCTATTCAGTACTTC. Filled out from reference TRBV7-9 and TRBJ2-4, the complete variable domain reads DTGVSQNPRHKITKRGQNVTFRCDPISEHNRLYWYRQTLGQGPEFLTYFQNEAQLEKSRLLSDRFSAERPKGSFSTLEIQRTEQGDSAMYLCASSLGEAIQYFGAGTRLSVL.

The chain joins TRBV5-1 to TRBJ2-6, with D perhaps TRBD1 (5 bases). Germline loops: CDR1 SGHRS, CDR2 YFSETQ. The CDR3 extends over 16 amino acids. Trimming stripped 4 bases from V and 1 base from J, with 12 bases between. The CDR3 protein is CASSMADTSGANVLTF. CDR3 DNA: TGCGCCAGCAGCATGGCGGACACTTCTGGGGCCAACGTCCTGACTTTC.

This clone was observed once. The chain employs TRBV19 and TRBJ1-5; 9 bases map to TRBD1. CDR1 and CDR2 from the germline V gene are LNHDA and SQIVND (reference sequence). V dropped 5 bases and J dropped 4; count of bases not matched to a gene: 6. This CDR3 is built from 15 residues. CDR3 bases: TGTGCCAGTAGTCCTCGGGGACAGGGTAATCAGCCCCAGCATTTT. Protein sequence: CASSPRGQGNQPQHF.

The gene calls are TRBV28 and TRBJ2-7; 7 bases align to TRBD2. CDR1 is MDHEN and CDR2 is SYDVKM in the germline V gene. Trimming removed 8 bases from V and 0 bases from J; junction bases left unmatched: 10. This CDR3 is 15 amino acids long. The CDR3 DNA reads as TGTGCCAGCTGCAGTAACGGGGGGTCCTCCTACGAGCAGTACTTC. Its protein is CASCSNGGSSYEQYF.

This clone was picked up a small number of times. The chain has TRBV12-5 and TRBJ2-3; D gene uncertain. The CDR3 is made up of 14 amino acids. V was shortened by 3 bases and J by 6 bases, with 13 bases between the two germline ends. Per germline, CDR1 LGHNT and CDR2 FRNRAP. CDR3 sequence: CASGFGLFPDTQYF. The CDR3 DNA follows: TGTGCTAGTGGTTTCGGGTTATTCCCCGATACGCAGTATTTT.

In its sample, this clone was seen once. Other DNA sequences in the sample encode the same CDR3. This rearrangement joins TRBV5-1 to TRBJ2-5, with 15 bases lining up with TRBD2. V lost 3 bases, J lost 4 bases, and 1 base stayed unmatched. The CDR3 loop spans 15 amino acids. Germline CDR1 SGHRS, CDR2 YFSETQ. The CDR3 bases are TGCGCCAGCAGCTCGGGACTAGCGGGAGGAGAGACCCAGTACTTC. Amino acids: CASSSGLAGGETQYF.

This clone appeared a single time. The CDR3 here is CASSLSRGGIRSEQYF. Here the CDR3 DNA reads TGTGCCAGCAGCTTAAGCCGCGGCGGGATTCGCTCCGAGCAGTACTTC. V gene TRBV7-2 combines with J gene TRBJ2-7, with D tentatively TRBD2 (6 bases). Germline V gene lookup returns CDR1 SGHTA and CDR2 FQGNSA. Trimming removed 2 bases at V and 6 bases at J, with 20 bases between. This CDR3 region has 16 residues.

The chain has TRBV7-8 and TRBJ1-5; D perhaps matches TRBD1 (5 bases). Germline loops: CDR1 SGHVS, CDR2 FQNEAQ. The CDR3 is 19 residues long. Trimming left V 4 bases short and J 0 bases short, with 22 bases between. This CDR3 reads CASSYLAMGDRYSNQPQHF. CDR3 coding DNA: TGTGCCAGCAGCTATCTGGCAATGGGGGACCGCTATAGCAATCAGCCCCAGCATTTT.

About this clone itself: This likely reflects a read error, since a far larger clone is one base away. V usage is TRBV18 and J usage is TRBJ2-1, with a weak D call TRBD2 (5 bases). The CDR3 totals 15 residues. Per the germline V gene, CDR1 is KGHSH and CDR2 is LQKENI. CDR3 in amino acids: CAGSTQSGSYNEQFF. The CDR3 nucleotides read TGTGCCGGCTCAACTCAGAGCGGATCGTACAATGAGCAGTTCTTC.

V usage is TRBV28 and J usage is TRBJ2-7; D is undetermined. The length of the CDR3 is 14 residues. Between the trimmed V and J ends, which lost 7 bases and 3 bases, there was a span of 16 bases. Germline CDR1 MDHEN, CDR2 SYDVKM. The CDR3 nucleotides read TGTGCCAGCACTCCGGGTGGGAATCTCTACGAGCAGTACTTC. It yields the protein CASTPGGNLYEQYF.

This clone was recorded a few times. The rearrangement links TRBV4-3 to TRBJ1-2; D ambiguous. CDR3 length: 14 residues. Trimming removed 2 bases at V and 4 bases at J, with 11 bases between. Looked up from germline, CDR1 is LGHNA and CDR2 is YSLEER. In nucleotides, the CDR3 is TGCGCCAGCAGCCAATCCCCAGCCAGCTATGGCTACACCTTC. This gives the protein CASSQSPASYGYTF.

The CDR3 DNA is TGTGCCAGCAGGCGGGACTCCCTGGCCTACGAGCAGTACTTC. Amino acids: CASRRDSLAYEQYF. The rearrangement links TRBV6-1 to TRBJ2-7; weak D call: TRBD2 (6 bases). The CDR3 is 14 residues long. CDR1 is MNHNS and CDR2 is SASEGT in the germline V gene. The V gene lost 6 bases and the J gene lost 2 bases, with 14 bases spanning the gap.

The chain joins TRBV2 to TRBJ1-1, with TRBD1 matching 8 bases. This CDR3 has 13 amino acids. Germline CDR1 SNHLY, CDR2 FYNNEI. V shed 2 bases and J 11 bases; nucleotides not matched to a gene: 7. The CDR3 bases are TGTGCCAGCAGTGAACAGGGGGCCGGGGGGGCTTTCTTT. Its protein is CASSEQGAGGAFF.

The V and J genes are TRBV30 and TRBJ2-7, with D possibly being TRBD2 (6 bases). V shed 0 bases and J shed 0 bases, with 12 bases lying between them. Germline assignment: CDR1 GTSNPN and CDR2 SVGIG (reference sequence). CDR3 size: 15 residues. CDR3 protein: CAWSVGGAFSYEQYF. The CDR3, as DNA: TGTGCCTGGAGTGTTGGAGGGGCCTTCTCCTACGAGCAGTACTTC. The variable domain in full, with the rest retrieved from reference TRBV30 and TRBJ2-7, is SQTIHQWPATLVQPVGSPLSLECTVEGTSNPNLYWYRQAAGRGLQLLFYSVGIGQISSEVPQNLSASRPQDRQFILSSKKLLLSDSGFYLCAWSVGGAFSYEQYFGPGTRLTVT.